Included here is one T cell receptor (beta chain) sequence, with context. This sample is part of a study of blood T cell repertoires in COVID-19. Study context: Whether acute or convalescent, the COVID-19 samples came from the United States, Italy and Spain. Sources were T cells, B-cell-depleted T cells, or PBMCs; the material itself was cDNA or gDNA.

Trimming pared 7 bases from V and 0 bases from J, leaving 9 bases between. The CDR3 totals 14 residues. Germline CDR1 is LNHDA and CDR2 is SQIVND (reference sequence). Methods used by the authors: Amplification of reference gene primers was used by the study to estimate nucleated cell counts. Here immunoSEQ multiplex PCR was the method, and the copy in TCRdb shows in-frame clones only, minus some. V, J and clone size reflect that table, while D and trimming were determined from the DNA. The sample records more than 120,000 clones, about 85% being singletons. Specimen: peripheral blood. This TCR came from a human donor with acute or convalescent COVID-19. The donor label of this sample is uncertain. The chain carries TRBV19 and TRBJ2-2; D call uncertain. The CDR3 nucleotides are TGTGCCAGTACCAGGTACCCGAACACCGGGGAGCTGTTTTTT. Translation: CASTRYPNTGELFF.